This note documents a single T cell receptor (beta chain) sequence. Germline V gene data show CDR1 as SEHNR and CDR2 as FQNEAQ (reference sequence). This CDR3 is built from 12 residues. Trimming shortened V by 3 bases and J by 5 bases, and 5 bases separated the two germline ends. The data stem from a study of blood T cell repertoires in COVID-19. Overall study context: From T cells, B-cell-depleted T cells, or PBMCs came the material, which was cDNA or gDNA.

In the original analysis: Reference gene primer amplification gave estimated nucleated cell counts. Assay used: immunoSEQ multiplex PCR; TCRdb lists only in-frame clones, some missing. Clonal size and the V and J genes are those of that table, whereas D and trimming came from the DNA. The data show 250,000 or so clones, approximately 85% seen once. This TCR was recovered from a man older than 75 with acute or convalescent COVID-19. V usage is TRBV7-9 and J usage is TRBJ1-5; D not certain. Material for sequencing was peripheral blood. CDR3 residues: CASSLADQPQHF. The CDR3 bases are TGTGCCAGCAGCTTGGCAGATCAGCCCCAGCATTTT.